This record concerns one T cell receptor beta chain sequence. This entry is derived from a study of blood T cell repertoires in COVID-19. Clones were sequenced by immunoSEQ multiplex PCR, and TCRdb holds only the in-frame ones, with some missing. This sample yields some 530,000 clones, of which about nine tenths are seen a single time; just over 8% belongs to the top ten. Cohorts were assigned according to the clinical history that participants reported. Unmatched junction bases numbered 4, after V lost 8 bases and J lost 1 base. This CDR3 contains 14 residues. CDR1 and CDR2 (germline): SEHNR, FQNEAQ (reference sequence).

The sequenced material came from PBMCs or T cells enriched from blood (not recorded which). The sequence was obtained from an older woman who had recovered from COVID-19. The genes are TRBV7-9 and TRBJ2-7; the match to TRBD1 covers 11 bases. The CDR3 DNA reads as TGTGCCAGCCTCCGGGACAGGGGGTCCTACGAGCAGTACGTC. Translated, it gives CASLRDRGSYEQYV.